The 6 T cell receptor beta chains given below trace back to one sample, sequenced in a study of blood T cell repertoires in COVID-19. Using immunoSEQ multiplex PCR, the repertoire was profiled, and TCRdb retains in-frame clones only, with some absent. The profile shows about 260,000 clones, 85% to 90% of them singletons. Sequencing used peripheral blood. These receptors were taken from a human donor in a cohort sampled during active COVID-19.

V is TRBV6-6 and J is TRBJ1-2, with D perhaps matching TRBD1 (6 bases). The V gene lost 1 base and the J gene lost 4 bases, with 10 bases spanning the gap. Germline CDR1 is MNHNY and CDR2 is SVGAGI (reference sequence). This CDR3 has 14 residues. CDR3 residues: CASSYYAGAYGYTF. CDR3 coding DNA: TGTGCCAGCAGTTACTACGCAGGGGCCTATGGCTACACCTTC.

This clone has only a few counts. The chain has TRBV20-1 and TRBJ1-1; tentatively, D is TRBD1 (5 bases). This CDR3 spans 11 amino acids. CDR1 is DFQATT and CDR2 is SNEGSKA in the germline V gene (reference sequence). V lost 2 bases to trimming and J lost 11 bases, with 12 bases between them. The chain's CDR3 is CSARLRVGAFF. The CDR3 nucleotides are TGCAGTGCTAGACTCAGGGTTGGGGCTTTCTTT.

The V gene is TRBV5-4, the J gene TRBJ1-2; D is unclear. Between the trimmed V and J ends, which lost 0 bases and 0 bases, there was a span of 6 bases. Germline lookup yields CDR1 SGHNT and CDR2 YYREEE (reference sequence). This CDR3 region has 14 residues. CDR3 region: CASSLVRTNYGYTF. DNA of the CDR3: TGTGCCAGCAGCTTGGTGAGGACTAACTATGGCTACACCTTC.

This clone was observed a few times. The chain has TRBV5-4 and TRBJ2-3, with D unresolved. This CDR3 comprises 15 residues. V shed 5 bases and J shed 0 bases, with 13 bases lying between them. The germline V gene has CDR1 SGHNT and CDR2 YYREEE (reference sequence). The CDR3 region has the DNA TGTGCCAGCAGTTTTTGGTTAACTAGCACAGATACGCAGTATTTT. Encoded protein: CASSFWLTSTDTQYF. Complete variable domain (other parts from reference TRBV5-4 and TRBJ2-3): ETGVTQSPTHLIKTRGQQVTLRCSSQSGHNTVSWYQQALGQGPQFIFQYYREEENGRGNFPPRFSGLQFPNYSSELNVNALELDDSALYLCASSFWLTSTDTQYFGPGTRLTVL.

The rearrangement joins TRBV14 to TRBJ2-7, with no clear D. Germline CDR1 SGHDN, CDR2 FVKESK. Trimming removed 4 bases from V and 5 bases from J, with 12 bases in between. This CDR3 contains 13 residues. CDR3 sequence: CASSRLFKDEQYF. The CDR3 DNA reads TGTGCCAGCAGCCGACTGTTTAAAGACGAGCAGTACTTC.

V gene TRBV4-3 combines with J gene TRBJ1-3; 8 nucleotides line up with TRBD1. The CDR3 extends over 17 amino acids. CDR1 is LGHNA, CDR2 YSLEER, per germline. V dropped 5 bases and J dropped 2; count of bases not matched to a gene: 11. The CDR3: CASSSSSGGSTGNTIYF. The CDR3 region has the DNA TGCGCCAGCAGCTCAAGTTCAGGGGGCTCGACTGGAAACACCATATATTTT.